These T cell receptor beta chains were read from a single sample in a study of T cells after yellow fever vaccination. In TCRdb, the 5' RACE reads were re-called with MiXCR into one record per CDR3 protein. Here the sample spans about 550,000 distinct CDR3 sequences, 15% to 20% being singletons. Sequenced material: PBMCs, taken 15 days after the yellow fever booster vaccination. Receptor source: a young man who received the YFV17D yellow fever vaccine. The CDR3 runs from the conserved cysteine through the conserved F or W. The D gene is left open where the match is weak. Clone size is given for some rows only: seen once, a few or many times, or a class if the clone is expanded.

V gene: TRBV20-1
J gene: TRBJ1-2
D gene: .
clone size: .
CDR3 DNA: TGCAGTGCTAGCAAACAGGGCGAGCCCTATGGCTACACCTTC
CDR3 protein: CSASKQGEPYGYTF

V gene: TRBV5-8
J gene: TRBJ2-5
D gene: TRBD2
clone size: few
CDR3 DNA: TGTGCCAGCAGCCTGGGACTAGAACAAGAGACCCAGTACTTC
CDR3 protein: CASSLGLEQETQYF

V gene: TRBV7-2
J gene: TRBJ2-2
D gene: TRBD2
clone size: .
CDR3 DNA: TGTGCCAGCAGCCCGCGTGGTAGCGGGATCGGCGGGGAGCTGTTTTTT
CDR3 protein: CASSPRGSGIGGELFF

V gene: TRBV10-3
J gene: TRBJ1-4
D gene: .
clone size: .
CDR3 DNA: TGTGCCATCAGCCCGGGAATGAGGGAAAAACTGTTTTTT
CDR3 protein: CAISPGMREKLFF

V gene: TRBV14
J gene: TRBJ2-5
D gene: .
clone size: few
CDR3 DNA: TGTGCCAGCAGCATCGGGGTATTGGAGACCCAGTACTTC
CDR3 protein: CASSIGVLETQYF

V gene: TRBV3-1
J gene: TRBJ2-3
D gene: .
clone size: many
CDR3 DNA: TGTGCCAGCAGCCAAAACACAGATACGCAGTATTTT
CDR3 protein: CASSQNTDTQYF

V gene: TRBV6-2/TRBV6-3
J gene: TRBJ2-1
D gene: TRBD2
clone size: few
CDR3 DNA: TGTGCCAGTCTGGGGACTAGGGGAAATGAGCAGTTCTTC
CDR3 protein: CASLGTRGNEQFF

V gene: TRBV12-3/TRBV12-4
J gene: TRBJ2-7
D gene: TRBD2
clone size: .
CDR3 DNA: TGTGCCAGCAGTTTGCTAGCGGGAGTCGAGCAGTACTTC
CDR3 protein: CASSLLAGVEQYF

V gene: TRBV6-5
J gene: TRBJ2-7
D gene: .
clone size: few
CDR3 DNA: TGTGCCAGCAGTTACGAGGGGCACGAGCAGTACTTC
CDR3 protein: CASSYEGHEQYF

V gene: TRBV19
J gene: TRBJ1-5
D gene: .
clone size: .
CDR3 DNA: TGTGCCAGTAGTCCCTCGACAGGCCACAATCAGCCCCAGCATTTT
CDR3 protein: CASSPSTGHNQPQHF